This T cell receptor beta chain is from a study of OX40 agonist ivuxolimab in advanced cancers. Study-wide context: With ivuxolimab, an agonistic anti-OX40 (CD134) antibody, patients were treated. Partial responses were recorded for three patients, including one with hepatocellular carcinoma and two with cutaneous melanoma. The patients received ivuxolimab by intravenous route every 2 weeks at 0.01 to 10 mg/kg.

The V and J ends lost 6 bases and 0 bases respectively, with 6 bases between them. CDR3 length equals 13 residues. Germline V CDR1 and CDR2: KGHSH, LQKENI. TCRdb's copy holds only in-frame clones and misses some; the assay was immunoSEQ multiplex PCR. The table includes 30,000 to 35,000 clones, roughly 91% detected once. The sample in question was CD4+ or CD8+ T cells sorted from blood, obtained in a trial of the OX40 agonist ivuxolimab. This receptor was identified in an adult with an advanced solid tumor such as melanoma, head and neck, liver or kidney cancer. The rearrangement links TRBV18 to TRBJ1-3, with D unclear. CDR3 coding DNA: TGTGCCAGCTCGGACCCCTCTGGAAACACCATATATTTT. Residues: CASSDPSGNTIYF.